The 30 T cell receptor beta chains in this list originate from one sample, sequenced in a study of T cell repertoires in cytomegalovirus infection. TCRdb re-called the reads with MiXCR, one entry per CDR3 protein. The data contain about 330,000 distinct CDR3 sequences, 9.5% of them seen just once; the ten biggest clones take up roughly 4%. Sequences were obtained from PBMCs. Receptor source: a human donor in good health (CMV status not recorded). Some clones in this sample may be carry-over from other donors' samples.

About this clonotype: A much larger clone sits a single nucleotide away, making a read error possible. The V call is TRBV27, the J call TRBJ2-1; D call uncertain. CDR1 is MNHEY and CDR2 is SMNVEV in the germline V gene (reference sequence). Trimming shortened V by 4 bases and J by 5 bases, and 18 bases separated the two germline ends. This CDR3 has 16 residues. The CDR3 protein is CASSSQEGQPDNEQFF. The DNA of the CDR3 is TGTGCCAGCAGTTCCCAGGAAGGCCAGCCGGACAATGAGCAGTTCTTC.

The chain uses TRBV29-1 and TRBJ2-7, with 12 positions matching TRBD2. The CDR3 is made up of 17 amino acids. The J segment lost 2 bases and the V segment lost 4 bases, leaving 12 bases of the junction unmatched. The V gene's germline CDR1 is SQVTM and CDR2 ANQGSEA. CDR3 DNA: TGCAGCGTTGGCGGAAGGACTAGCGGGATAATGACCTACGAGCAGTACTTC. Its translation is CSVGGRTSGIMTYEQYF.

This clonotype was found a few times. The V gene is TRBV29-1, the J gene TRBJ2-7; TRBD2 matches at 14 bases. The V and J ends lost 5 bases and 9 bases, in that order; junction bases with no gene match: 18. There are 17 residues in the CDR3. Germline values: CDR1 SQVTM, CDR2 ANQGSEA. The CDR3 is CSVIKGLTSGRAGVQYF. In DNA form, the CDR3 reads TGCAGCGTTATCAAGGGATTGACTAGCGGGAGGGCAGGCGTGCAGTACTTC.

This clonotype has at least ten counts. The chain couples TRBV7-2 to TRBJ2-3; 7 bases line up with TRBD1. CDR1 SGHTA and CDR2 FQGNSA come from the germline V gene. With V trimmed by 4 bases and J by 7 bases, 8 bases remained unmatched. The CDR3 runs 14 residues. DNA of the CDR3: TGTGCCAGCAGCTCAGGGACAGTCGGTTATACGCAGTATTTT. This encodes CASSSGTVGYTQYF.

There are a few counts of this clonotype. This chain uses TRBV9 with TRBJ1-6; tentatively, D is TRBD1 (6 bases). Germline values: CDR1 SGDLS, CDR2 YYNGEE. V was clipped by 4 bases and J by 8 bases, with 19 bases between them. The CDR3 loop spans 16 amino acids. The CDR3 is CASSPTPGTRDSPLHF. In nucleotides, the CDR3 is TGTGCCAGCAGCCCTACCCCCGGGACACGAGATTCACCCCTCCACTTT.

This clonotype was counted only a few times. This chain connects TRBV3-1 to TRBJ2-2, with D possibly matching TRBD1 (6 bases). CDR3 length equals 15 residues. V lost 0 bases, J lost 7 bases, and 12 bases lay in between. Germline V CDR1 and CDR2: LGHDT, YNNKEL (reference sequence). The CDR3: CASSQDPGVRGELFF. The CDR3, as DNA: TGTGCCAGCAGCCAAGACCCAGGGGTGCGCGGGGAGCTGTTTTTT.

This clonotype was picked up a small number of times. This chain uses TRBV7-3 with TRBJ2-7, with TRBD1 as a possible D gene (8 bases). Trimming shortened V by 5 bases and J by 3 bases, and 14 bases separated the two germline ends. Germline V CDR1 and CDR2: SGHTA, FQGTGA. The CDR3 runs to 14 residues. CDR3 protein: CASSHRGDYYEQYF. The CDR3 coding sequence is TGTGCCAGCAGCCACAGGGGGGACTACTACGAGCAGTACTTC.

Many counts were recorded for this clonotype. The chain recombines TRBV4-1 with TRBJ1-1; D may be TRBD1 (5 bases). V lost 2 bases to trimming and J lost 1 base, with 8 bases between them. The CDR3 loop spans 14 amino acids. CDR1 and CDR2 (germline): MGHRA, YSYEKL. CDR3 bases: TGCGCCAGCAGCCAAAGACAGAGGAACACTGAAGCTTTCTTT. Protein product: CASSQRQRNTEAFF.

This CDR3 reads CASTSGGIVDTQYF. CDR3 in DNA: TGTGCCAGCACCTCAGGGGGCATCGTAGATACGCAGTATTTT. The V call is TRBV7-2, the J call TRBJ2-3, with 8 bases that match TRBD1. Trimming removed 7 bases from V and 5 bases from J; junction bases left unmatched: 8. Germline CDR1 reads SGHTA; CDR2 reads FQGNSA. The CDR3 is 14 amino acids.

This clonotype was recorded many times. The chain uses TRBV7-2 and TRBJ2-3; D possibly uses TRBD1 or TRBD2 (5 bases each). V lost 6 bases, J lost 1 base, and 14 bases lay in between. Germline V gives CDR1 SGHTA, CDR2 FQGNSA. The length of the CDR3 is 15 residues. This CDR3 reads CASRSLTGRTDTQYF. CDR3 nucleotides: TGTGCCAGCAGGTCCCTGACGGGGCGCACAGATACGCAGTATTTT.

The chain combines TRBV20-1 with TRBJ2-7, with D unresolved. The CDR3 length is 12 residues. Germline V CDR1 and CDR2: DFQATT, SNEGSKA (reference sequence). With 3 bases removed from V and 7 bases from J, the gap between germline ends came to 13 bases. The CDR3 nucleotides read TGCAGTGCTAGTCGCCCGCCGCAGGAGCAGTACTTC. Amino acid sequence: CSASRPPQEQYF.

The chain combines TRBV4-3 with TRBJ2-3; 11 bases line up with TRBD2. Losses at the gene ends were 5 bases for V and 0 bases for J; bases not matched to a gene: 7. Germline V lookup: CDR1 LGHNA, CDR2 YSLEER. This CDR3 has 17 amino acids. This CDR3 is CASSETGTSGSTDTQYF. DNA of the CDR3: TGCGCCAGCAGCGAGACAGGGACTAGCGGTAGCACAGATACGCAGTATTTT.

This clonotype was seen at least ten times. V usage is TRBV7-9 and J usage is TRBJ2-5, with D perhaps matching TRBD1 or TRBD2 (6 bases each). Germline V gene data show CDR1 as SEHNR and CDR2 as FQNEAQ (reference sequence). The CDR3 consists of 13 residues. With 5 bases removed from V and 4 bases from J, the gap between germline ends came to 11 bases. The CDR3 reads CASSPPGAETQYF. CDR3 DNA: TGTGCCAGCAGCCCACCGGGGGCAGAGACCCAGTACTTC.

CDR3 amino acids: CSATGTARKETQYF. DNA of the CDR3: TGCAGTGCTACCGGGACAGCGAGAAAAGAGACCCAGTACTTC. The rearrangement links TRBV20-1 to TRBJ2-5, with TRBD1 matching 7 bases. Germline V gene lookup returns CDR1 DFQATT and CDR2 SNEGSKA (reference sequence). With V trimmed by 4 bases and J by 3 bases, 8 bases remained unmatched. The CDR3 totals 14 residues.

The V and J genes are TRBV30 and TRBJ1-5, with D perhaps TRBD1 (5 bases). CDR3 length: 14 amino acids. The germline gives CDR1 GTSNPN, CDR2 SVGIG (reference sequence). The V end lost 5 bases, the J end lost 1 base, and 12 bases lay between the germline ends. CDR3 amino acids: CAWGVGGSNQPQHF. Written as DNA, the CDR3 is TGTGCCTGGGGCGTGGGGGGGAGCAATCAGCCCCAGCATTTT.

This clonotype was counted ten times or more. This chain uses TRBV7-3 with TRBJ2-5; 7 nucleotides agree with TRBD2. The CDR3 has 13 amino acids. The V and J ends lost 5 bases and 5 bases, in that order; junction bases with no gene match: 5. Germline CDR1 and CDR2: SGHTA and FQGTGA. CDR3 nucleotide sequence: TGTGCCAGCAGCGGGGGGGGTACTGAGACCCAGTACTTC. Its translation: CASSGGGTETQYF.

This clonotype has ten or more counts. The V gene is TRBV7-9, the J gene TRBJ2-3, with D unclear. Looked up from germline, CDR1 is SEHNR and CDR2 is FQNEAQ (reference sequence). The ends were cut back, 4 bases at V and 4 bases at J, with 9 bases in the middle. The CDR3 loop spans 13 amino acids. As DNA, the CDR3 is TGTGCCAGCAGCTGGACCCTCGCAGATACGCAGTATTTT. Protein sequence: CASSWTLADTQYF.

This clonotype was detected only a few times. V usage is TRBV5-6 and J usage is TRBJ1-5, with D unclear. Germline V lookup: CDR1 SGHDT, CDR2 YYEEEE. Trimming left V 0 bases short and J 8 bases short, with 12 bases between. The CDR3 spans 14 residues. The CDR3 DNA follows: TGTGCCAGCAGCTTGGGGGCAGTGTTTAAGCCCCAGCATTTT. Encoded protein: CASSLGAVFKPQHF.

V is TRBV5-6 and J is TRBJ1-5, with 8 bases fitting TRBD1. The CDR3 has 15 residues. The germline V gene has CDR1 SGHDT and CDR2 YYEEEE. V was pared by 2 bases and J by 4 bases, with 5 bases of the junction left unmatched. CDR3 sequence reads: CASSFDRGLNQPQHF. CDR3 in DNA: TGTGCCAGCAGCTTCGACAGGGGACTTAATCAGCCCCAGCATTTT.

This clonotype has at least ten counts. The chain has TRBV7-6 and TRBJ2-7; TRBD1 is a possible D gene (5 bases). CDR3 length: 15 residues. CDR1 and CDR2 from the germline V gene are SGHVS and FNYEAQ. V was cut by 3 bases and J by 0 bases, with 12 bases left in between. The CDR3 is CASSFSDSSSYEQYF. Written as DNA, the CDR3 is TGTGCCAGCAGCTTTTCCGACAGTTCCTCCTACGAGCAGTACTTC. Combining the CDR3 with reference TRBV7-6 and TRBJ2-7 gives the whole variable domain GAGVSQSPRYKVTKRGQDVALRCDPISGHVSLYWYRQALGQGPEFLTYFNYEAQQDKSGLPNDRFSAERPEGSISTLTIQRTEQRDSAMYRCASSFSDSSSYEQYFGPGTRLTVT.

This chain joins TRBV7-3 and TRBJ2-2; TRBD2 is a possible D gene (7 bases). Trimming stripped 6 bases from V and 7 bases from J, with 15 bases between. The CDR3 runs 14 residues. CDR1 SGHTA and CDR2 FQGTGA come from the germline V gene. This CDR3 reads CASSRGAQGGELFF. The CDR3 DNA reads as TGTGCCAGCAGTCGGGGGGCACAGGGCGGGGAGCTGTTTTTT.

In its sample, this clonotype was seen a few times. The gene calls are TRBV4-2 and TRBJ2-5; tentatively, D is TRBD1 or TRBD2 (5 bases each). Germline CDR1 and CDR2: LGHNA and YNFKEQ. This CDR3 comprises 14 residues. The germline V and J ends were trimmed by 4 bases and 0 bases, with 9 bases remaining between them. This chain's CDR3 is CASSPVGHQETQYF. The DNA for the CDR3 is TGTGCCAGCAGCCCAGTGGGACACCAAGAGACCCAGTACTTC.

This clonotype appeared many times. This chain connects TRBV7-2 to TRBJ2-6; tentative D call: TRBD1 (6 bases). The CDR3 extends over 18 amino acids. The germline gives CDR1 SGHTA, CDR2 FQGNSA. The V and J ends lost 5 bases and 0 bases respectively, with 17 bases between them. CDR3 residues: CASSLRQATRSGANVLTF. The CDR3 DNA sequence: TGTGCCAGCAGCCTGAGACAGGCAACTCGCTCTGGGGCCAACGTCCTGACTTTC.

Many counts were recorded for this clonotype. The rearrangement uses TRBV11-3 and TRBJ2-1, with 9 bases aligning to TRBD2. Germline V gene lookup returns CDR1 SGHNT and CDR2 YENEEA. The CDR3 is made up of 17 amino acids. V lost 0 bases to trimming and J lost 4 bases; unmatched junction nucleotides: 7. The CDR3 sequence: CASSLDLGAGGYNEQFF. DNA of the CDR3: TGTGCCAGCAGCTTAGATCTGGGAGCGGGGGGTTACAATGAGCAGTTCTTC. The full variable domain, in which reference TRBV11-3 and TRBJ2-1 provide the parts outside the CDR3, is EAGVVQSPRYKIIEKKQPVAFWCNPISGHNTLYWYLQNLGQGPELLIRYENEEAVDDSQLPKDRFSAERLKGVDSTLKIQPAELGDSAVYLCASSLDLGAGGYNEQFFGPGTRLTVL.

This clonotype was observed at least ten times. The gene calls are TRBV7-7 and TRBJ2-5, with D uncertain. Germline loops: CDR1 SSHAT, CDR2 FNYEAQ (reference sequence). The CDR3 totals 12 residues. Trimming removed 8 bases from V and 7 bases from J, with 14 bases in between. CDR3 in DNA: TGTGCCAGCGGACCTCCATCTGGGACCCAGTACTTC. Protein: CASGPPSGTQYF.

This clonotype has ten or more counts. This chain joins TRBV6-2 or TRBV6-3 and TRBJ2-1, with TRBD1 matching 8 bases. This CDR3 has 15 residues. CDR1 and CDR2 (germline): MNHEY, SVGEGT. J gave up 5 bases and V 6 bases, and 9 bases lay outside the gene matches. Written as DNA, the CDR3 is TGTGCCAGCAGGAGCGGACAGGGCCGTAACAATGAGCAGTTCTTC. Protein: CASRSGQGRNNEQFF.

This clonotype was found a few times. This chain uses TRBV24-1 with TRBJ2-3; a possible D gene is TRBD2 (6 bases). Germline V CDR1 and CDR2: KGHDR, SFDVKD. The CDR3 has 16 amino acids. Trimming cost V 4 bases and J 1 base, with 14 bases left between them. The CDR3 bases are TGTGCCACCAGTGACCTCAGCGGGCGCGGCACAGATACGCAGTATTTT. This sequence encodes CATSDLSGRGTDTQYF.

The chain has TRBV6-6 and TRBJ2-1, with 8 bases lining up with TRBD2. CDR3 length: 14 amino acids. The J segment lost 4 bases and the V segment lost 9 bases, leaving 8 bases of the junction unmatched. The germline gives CDR1 MNHNY, CDR2 SVGAGI (reference sequence). CDR3: CASSVAGPYNEQFF. The DNA for the CDR3 is TGTGCCAGTTCTGTAGCGGGACCTTACAATGAGCAGTTCTTC.

The V gene is TRBV29-1, the J gene TRBJ2-1, with 13 bases matching TRBD2. CDR3 length equals 16 residues. The ends lost 4 bases at V and 6 bases at J; junction bases unmatched: 9. Germline values: CDR1 SQVTM, CDR2 ANQGSEA. CDR3 nucleotides: TGCAGCGTTGGGGGACTAGCGGGACGGACGCCCAATGAGCAGTTCTTC. It codes for CSVGGLAGRTPNEQFF.

There are many counts of this clonotype. The chain links TRBV12-5 to TRBJ2-5, with 15 nucleotides matching TRBD2. The junction had 7 bases not matched to a gene; V was cut back by 4 bases and J by 4 bases. CDR1 is LGHNT and CDR2 is FRNRAP in the germline V gene. The CDR3 consists of 17 residues. The CDR3 loop is CASGSGLAGGPGETQYF. CDR3 nucleotide sequence: TGTGCTAGTGGTTCCGGACTAGCGGGGGGGCCTGGAGAGACCCAGTACTTC.